The entry that follows covers one T cell receptor (beta chain) sequence. Its matching antigen is unknown. The sample belongs to a study of OX40 agonist ivuxolimab in advanced cancers. The data were produced by immunoSEQ multiplex PCR, yet TCRdb's version contains in-frame clones alone and is incomplete. Among 85,000 to 120,000 clones, 75% to 95% were seen once, and the ten largest hold around 0.48%. Study findings and constraints: In CD8+ T cells, expanded clones were on average more numerous than in CD4+.

J gave up 2 bases and V 6 bases, and 6 bases lay outside the gene matches. Germline-derived CDR1 and CDR2 are SGHTA and FQGNSA. The CDR3 extends over 14 amino acids. The receptor was derived from an adult with an advanced solid tumor such as melanoma, head and neck, liver or kidney cancer. Sequenced here: CD4+ or CD8+ T cells sorted from blood, sampled in a trial of the OX40 agonist ivuxolimab. The gene calls are TRBV7-2 and TRBJ2-5; TRBD1 agrees at 7 bases. The chain's CDR3 is CASSVQQGQETQYF. The CDR3 coding sequence is TGTGCCAGCAGTGTACAACAGGGGCAAGAGACCCAGTACTTC. The full variable domain, in which reference TRBV7-2 and TRBJ2-5 provide the parts outside the CDR3, is GAGVSQSPSNKVTEKGKDVELRCDPISGHTALYWYRQSLGQGLEFLIYFQGNSAPDKSGLPSDRFSAERTGGSVSTLTIQRTQQEDSAVYLCASSVQQGQETQYFGPGTRLLVL.